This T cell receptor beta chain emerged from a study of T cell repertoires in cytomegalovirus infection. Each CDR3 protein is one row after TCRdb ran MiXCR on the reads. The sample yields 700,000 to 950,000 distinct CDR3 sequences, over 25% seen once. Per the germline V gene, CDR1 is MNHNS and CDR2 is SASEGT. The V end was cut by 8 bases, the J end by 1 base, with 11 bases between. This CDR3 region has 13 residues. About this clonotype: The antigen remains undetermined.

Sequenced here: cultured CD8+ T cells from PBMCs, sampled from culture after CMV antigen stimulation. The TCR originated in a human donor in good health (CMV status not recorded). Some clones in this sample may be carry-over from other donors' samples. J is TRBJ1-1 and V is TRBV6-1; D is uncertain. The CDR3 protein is CASEFFRNTEAFF. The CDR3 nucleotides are TGTGCCAGCGAGTTTTTCCGGAACACTGAAGCTTTCTTT.